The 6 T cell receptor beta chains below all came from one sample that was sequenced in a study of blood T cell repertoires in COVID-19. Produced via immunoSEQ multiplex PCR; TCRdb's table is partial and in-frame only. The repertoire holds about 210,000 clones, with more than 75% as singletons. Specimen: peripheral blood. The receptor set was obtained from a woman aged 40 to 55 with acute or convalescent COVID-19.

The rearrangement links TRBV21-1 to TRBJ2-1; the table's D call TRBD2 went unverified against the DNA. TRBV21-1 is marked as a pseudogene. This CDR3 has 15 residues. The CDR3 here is CASSKAGLLHNEQFF. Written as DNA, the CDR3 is TGTGCCAGCAGCAAAGCGGGACTACTTCACAATGAGCAGTTCTTC.

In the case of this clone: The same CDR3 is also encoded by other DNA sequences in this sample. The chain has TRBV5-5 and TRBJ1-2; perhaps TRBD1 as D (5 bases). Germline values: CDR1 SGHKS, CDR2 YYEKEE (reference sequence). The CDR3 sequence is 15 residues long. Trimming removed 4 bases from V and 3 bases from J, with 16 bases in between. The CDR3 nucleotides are TGTGCCAGCAGCCCGCGATGGGGGGTCGACTATGGCTACACCTTC. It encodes CASSPRWGVDYGYTF.

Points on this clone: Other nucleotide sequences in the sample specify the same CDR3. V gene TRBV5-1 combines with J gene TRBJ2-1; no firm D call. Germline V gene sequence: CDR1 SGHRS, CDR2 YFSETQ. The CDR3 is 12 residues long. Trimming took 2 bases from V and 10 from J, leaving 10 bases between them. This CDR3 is CASSLSGGEQFF. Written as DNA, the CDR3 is TGCGCCAGCAGCTTATCGGGTGGGGAGCAGTTCTTC.

The CDR3 loop reads CASSPPLGEAFF. The DNA for the CDR3 is TGTGCCAGCAGCCCCCCACTCGGGGAAGCTTTCTTT. The genes are TRBV27 and TRBJ1-1, with no clear D. V gave up 6 bases and J gave up 8 bases, with 13 bases separating them. Germline lookup yields CDR1 MNHEY and CDR2 SMNVEV (reference sequence). The CDR3 has 12 amino acids.

CDR3 DNA: TGTGCCAGCAGCTTACCCCGGGACAGCCAAACCGGGGAGCTGTTTTTT. Protein: CASSLPRDSQTGELFF. The rearrangement uses TRBV13 and TRBJ2-2, with TRBD1 matching over 7 bases. The CDR3 has 16 amino acids. V gave up 2 bases and J gave up 5 bases; unmatched junction bases: 8. Germline V lookup: CDR1 PRHDT, CDR2 FYEKMQ (reference sequence).

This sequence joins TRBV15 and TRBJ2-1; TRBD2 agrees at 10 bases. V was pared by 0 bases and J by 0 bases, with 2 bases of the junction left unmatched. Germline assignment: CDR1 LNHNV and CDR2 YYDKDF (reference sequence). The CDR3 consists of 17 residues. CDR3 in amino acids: CATSRELAGDSYNEQFF. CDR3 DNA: TGTGCCACCAGCAGAGAGCTAGCGGGGGACTCCTACAATGAGCAGTTCTTC.